These T cell receptor beta chains were read from a single sample in a study of CD8+CD57+ T cells in acquired aplastic anemia. TCRdb independently ran MiXCR on the reads; one entry per CDR3 protein. The sample includes 250,000 to 300,000 distinct CDR3 sequences, approximately 60% of them seen just once. Material: sorted CD4+, CD8+, or CD8+CD57+ T cells (not recorded which) from PBMCs. The receptor source for this set is a human donor with aplastic anemia. Each CDR3 is given with its conserved first and last residue. The D gene is left open where the match is weak. Expanded clones are given a class, and other clones once, few, many or no size at all.

D	V	J	size	DNA	CDR3
TRBD1	TRBV7-9	TRBJ1-1	NA	TGTGCCAGCAGCCCCGGCTTAGTTGGCAGGGGGTACATGAACACTGAAGCTTTCTTT	CASSPGLVGRGYMNTEAFF
TRBD1	TRBV15	TRBJ2-3	NA	TGTGCCACCCAGACAGGGGCGGACACAGATACGCAGTATTTT	CATQTGADTDTQYF
NA	TRBV7-9	TRBJ2-7	NA	TGCGCCAGCAGCCAAGATCAGGGGCAGGAGCAGTACTTC	CASSQDQGQEQYF
TRBD1	TRBV29-1	TRBJ2-7	NA	TGCAGCGTAACGGGGACAGGAGCCTACGAGCAGTACTTC	CSVTGTGAYEQYF
TRBD2	TRBV7-9	TRBJ2-5	NA	TGTGCCACCTCGACTAGCGGAAAAGAGACCCAGTACTTC	CATSTSGKETQYF
TRBD1	TRBV9	TRBJ1-1	NA	TGTGCCAGCAGCAGAAGGACAGGGGGTAGCACTGAAGCTTTCTTT	CASSRRTGGSTEAFF
NA	TRBV19	TRBJ2-7	NA	TGTGCCAGTAGCCGGAGACAGGCGGTCTACGAGCAGTACTTC	CASSRRQAVYEQYF
NA	TRBV7-9	TRBJ2-7	many	TGTGCCAGCAGCTTGAGCACCGTGGCTCCCGAGCAGTACTTC	CASSLSTVAPEQYF
NA	TRBV25-1	TRBJ1-1	NA	TGTGCCAGCAGTGAATGGCACAGGGCTTCGGAAGCTTTCTTT	CASSEWHRASEAFF
NA	TRBV5-1	TRBJ2-7	few	TGCGCCAGCAGCTTGCCCAACTCCTACGAGCAGTACTTC	CASSLPNSYEQYF
TRBD2	TRBV7-4	TRBJ2-2	NA	TGTGCCAGCAGCTTAGGAGCGGGGGGTAACACCGGGGAGCTGTTTTTT	CASSLGAGGNTGELFF
TRBD1	TRBV7-6	TRBJ2-1	NA	TGTGCCAGCGGACAAGCTGTGGGGACAGGGGCCATTGAGCAGTTCTTC	CASGQAVGTGAIEQFF
NA	TRBV27	TRBJ2-5	once	TGTGCCAGCAGACTTTATCGAACACAGTACTTC	CASRLYRTQYF
TRBD2	TRBV25-1	TRBJ2-2	NA	TGTGCCAGCACCGGGGGGGCGAACACCGGGGAGCTGTTTTTT	CASTGGANTGELFF
TRBD1	TRBV7-2	TRBJ2-7	few	TGTGCCAGCAGCCGCTTCGGGACAGAGACCTACGAGCAGTACTTC	CASSRFGTETYEQYF
NA	TRBV7-8	TRBJ2-1	NA	TGTGCCAGCAGCTTGGACAGCACCTACAATGAGCAGTTCTTC	CASSLDSTYNEQFF
NA	TRBV5-4	TRBJ2-2	many	TGTGCCAGCAGCTTGGCTAGGGGGGCAGTCACCGGGGAGCTGTTTTTT	CASSLARGAVTGELFF
TRBD2	TRBV13	TRBJ2-7	NA	TGTGCCAGCAGCTTAGTAGCGGGTGTCAACGAGCAGTACTTC	CASSLVAGVNEQYF
NA	TRBV7-9	TRBJ2-5	NA	TGTGCCAGCAGCTTAAACCCGGAGGGGACCCAGTACTTC	CASSLNPEGTQYF
NA	TRBV29-1	TRBJ2-3	many	TGCAGCGTCAGCACCCCTAGAGCAGATACGCAGTATTTT	CSVSTPRADTQYF
NA	TRBV18	TRBJ1-3	NA	TGTGCCAGCTCACCACCGAACGGTTACTCTGGAAACACCATATATTTT	CASSPPNGYSGNTIYF
NA	TRBV20-1	TRBJ2-1	few	TGCAGTGCTAGAACAGCAGGGTCCTACAATGAGCAGTTCTTC	CSARTAGSYNEQFF
NA	TRBV19	TRBJ2-3	NA	TGTGCCAGCGGGTCGGGCACAGATACGCAGTATTTT	CASGSGTDTQYF
NA	TRBV12-3/TRBV12-4	TRBJ1-2	NA	TGTGCCAGCAGTTTTTCTTTCTTGGATCCTAACTATGGCTACACCTTC	CASSFSFLDPNYGYTF
NA	TRBV15	TRBJ1-6	NA	TGTGCCACCAGCAGAGATTTGGGGGCAATTTATAATTCACCCCTCCACTTT	CATSRDLGAIYNSPLHF
TRBD1	TRBV24-1	TRBJ1-2	few	TGTGCCACCACACCCCGGGCAGGGGGATATCACTATGGCTACACCTTC	CATTPRAGGYHYGYTF
NA	TRBV7-9	TRBJ2-5	many	TGTGCCAGCAGCTTAGCGACCTCTAGGTGGGGGACCCAGTACTTC	CASSLATSRWGTQYF
NA	TRBV2	TRBJ2-3	NA	TGTGCCAGCAGTGAGAGTGGGGGTAACACAGATACGCAGTATTTT	CASSESGGNTDTQYF
NA	TRBV7-2	TRBJ1-5	NA	TGTGCCAGCAGCTTAGCGCCCGGGGCAGGGAGGGATCAGCCCCAGCATTTT	CASSLAPGAGRDQPQHF